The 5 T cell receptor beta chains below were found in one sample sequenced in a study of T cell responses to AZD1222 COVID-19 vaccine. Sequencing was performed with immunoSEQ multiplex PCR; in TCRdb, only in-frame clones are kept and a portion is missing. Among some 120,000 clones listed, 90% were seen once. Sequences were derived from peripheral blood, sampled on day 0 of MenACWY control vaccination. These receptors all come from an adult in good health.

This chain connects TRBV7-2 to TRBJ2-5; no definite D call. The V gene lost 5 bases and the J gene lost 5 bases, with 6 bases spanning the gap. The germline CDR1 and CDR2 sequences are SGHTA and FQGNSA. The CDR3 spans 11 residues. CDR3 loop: CASSPTETQYF. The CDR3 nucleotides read TGTGCCAGCAGCCCGACGGAGACCCAGTACTTC.

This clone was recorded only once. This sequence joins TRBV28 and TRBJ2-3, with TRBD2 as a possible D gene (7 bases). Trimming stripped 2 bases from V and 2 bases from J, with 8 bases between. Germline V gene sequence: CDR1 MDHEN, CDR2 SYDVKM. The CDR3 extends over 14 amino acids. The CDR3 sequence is CASSLAGATDTQYF. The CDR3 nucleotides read TGTGCCAGCAGTTTAGCGGGGGCCACAGATACGCAGTATTTT.

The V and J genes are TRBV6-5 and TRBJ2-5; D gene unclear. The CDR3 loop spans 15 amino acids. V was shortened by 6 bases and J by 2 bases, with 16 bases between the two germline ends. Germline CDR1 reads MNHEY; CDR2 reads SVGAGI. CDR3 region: CASRPLARSQETQYF. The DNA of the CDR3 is TGTGCCAGCAGGCCCTTGGCACGAAGTCAAGAGACCCAGTACTTC.

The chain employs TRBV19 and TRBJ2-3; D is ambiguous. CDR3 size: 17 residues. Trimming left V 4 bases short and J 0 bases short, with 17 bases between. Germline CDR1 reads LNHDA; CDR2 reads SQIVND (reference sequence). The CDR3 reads CASSKNPDRISTDTQYF. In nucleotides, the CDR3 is TGTGCCAGTAGTAAGAATCCCGACCGGATAAGCACAGATACGCAGTATTTT.

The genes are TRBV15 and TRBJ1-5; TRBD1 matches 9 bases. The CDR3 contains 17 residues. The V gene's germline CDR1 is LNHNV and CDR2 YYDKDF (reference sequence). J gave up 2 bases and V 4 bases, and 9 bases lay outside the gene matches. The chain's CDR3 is CATSTRTGDYCNQPQHF. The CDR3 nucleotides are TGTGCCACCAGCACCCGGACAGGGGACTATTGCAATCAGCCCCAGCATTTT.